This TCR beta chain is from a study of early T cells in non-severe SARS-CoV-2 infection. Study details: Sequenced material consisted of bulk RNA (from unsorted whole blood), and chains were unpaired.

TCRdb re-derived calls from the 5' RACE reads in MiXCR, one entry per CDR3 protein. The repertoire has under 55,000 distinct CDR3 sequences, around a tenth of them found once; the top ten carry 20% to 25%. Trimming took off 6 bases at V and 4 bases at J, with 12 bases between the two ends. Germline lookup yields CDR1 ENHRY and CDR2 SYGVKD. CDR3 length: 14 amino acids. The sample holds many counts of this clonotype. The J gene is TRBJ2-2, the V gene TRBV10-3; tentatively, D is TRBD1 or TRBD2 (5 bases each). The clonotype originates from an adult who was a healthcare worker with PCR-confirmed SARS-CoV-2 infection or an uninfected control (not recorded which). What was sequenced was whole blood. The CDR3 region is CAIRRDEGTGELFF. The CDR3 DNA reads as TGTGCCATCAGACGGGACGAAGGCACCGGGGAGCTGTTTTTT.